The 18 T cell receptor beta chains listed next were all sequenced from one sample in a study of long-term antiretroviral therapy in people with HIV. At the survey level, the v3.0 immunoSEQ assay was run. The assay was immunoSEQ multiplex PCR, and TCRdb's table has in-frame clones only and misses some. The data hold about 21,000 clones, with 70% to 80% observed a single time. This sample comprised unsorted PBMCs, obtained around 21 months before starting antiretroviral therapy. All receptors derive from a woman aged 40 to 55 with HIV.

V gene TRBV27 combines with J gene TRBJ2-1, with D possibly matching TRBD1 (6 bases). The CDR3 sequence is 12 residues long. From germline, CDR1 is MNHEY and CDR2 SMNVEV (reference sequence). Trimming stripped 5 bases from V and 7 bases from J, with 9 bases between. This CDR3 is CASSPQGNEQFF. The CDR3 region has the DNA TGTGCCAGCAGTCCTCAGGGGAATGAGCAGTTCTTC.

This clone was seen a handful of times. V and J are TRBV4-3 and TRBJ1-3, with D possibly TRBD1 on 5 matching bases. The ends were cut back, 0 bases at V and 4 bases at J, with 10 bases in the middle. CDR3 length: 15 amino acids. Germline values: CDR1 LGHNA, CDR2 YSLEER. CDR3 DNA: TGCGCCAGCAGCCAAGATACGGGGGTGGGAAACACCATATATTTT. Encoded protein: CASSQDTGVGNTIYF.

DNA of the CDR3: TGTGCCAGCACCGCACCAGGGACAGGGGGAAACTATGGCTACACCTTC. Its protein product is CASTAPGTGGNYGYTF. The chain couples TRBV5-6 to TRBJ1-2, with 11 bases fitting TRBD1. This CDR3 has 16 residues. V lost 6 bases and J lost 2; bases outside the gene matches: 9. Germline CDR1 and CDR2: SGHDT and YYEEEE.

The rearrangement uses TRBV6-6 and TRBJ1-3; D possibly corresponds to TRBD1 (6 bases). CDR1 and CDR2 from the germline V gene are MNHNY and SVGAGI (reference sequence). V shed 5 bases and J shed 4 bases, with 15 bases lying between them. This CDR3 is built from 15 residues. In DNA form, the CDR3 reads TGTGCCAGCAGTAACAGCGGACAGCCCGGAAACACCATATATTTT. Its protein product is CASSNSGQPGNTIYF.

The V gene is TRBV5-1, the J gene TRBJ2-5; D uncertain. Germline V gene lookup returns CDR1 SGHRS and CDR2 YFSETQ. V lost 0 bases to trimming and J lost 3 bases, with 0 bases between them. CDR3 size: 11 residues. In DNA, the CDR3 is TGCGCCAGCAGCTTGGAAGAGACCCAGTACTTC. Translated: CASSLEETQYF.

Details on this clone: Relative to the germline gene, one junction end is altered; a read error may explain this. The CDR3 nucleotides are TGCGCCAGCAGTGGTATCTACAGTTCCTTCTTC. This sequence encodes CASSGIYSSFF. The chain carries TRBV10-2 and TRBJ1-2, with D unresolved. The germline CDR1 and CDR2 sequences are WSHSY and SAAADI. This CDR3 is 11 amino acids long.

In its sample, this clone was seen once. This chain connects TRBV7-9 to TRBJ2-7, with D uncertain. Trimming stripped 5 bases from V and 0 bases from J, with 8 bases between. Germline CDR1 is SEHNR and CDR2 is FQNEAQ (reference sequence). The CDR3 sequence is 13 residues long. The CDR3 loop reads CASSGPVSYEQYF. The DNA for the CDR3 is TGTGCCAGCAGCGGCCCAGTCTCCTACGAGCAGTACTTC.

A single count supports this clone. The gene calls are TRBV2 and TRBJ2-7; D unclear. V lost 4 bases and J lost 6, with 7 bases in between. The germline V gene encodes CDR1 SNHLY and CDR2 FYNNEI. The CDR3 covers 11 residues. The CDR3 loop reads CASSASPEQYF. CDR3 in DNA: TGTGCCAGCAGTGCCTCACCCGAGCAGTACTTC.

Note on this clone: The junction shows a germline mismatch at one end, possibly a read error. The chain carries TRBV5-4 and TRBJ1-1, with D unresolved. Per germline, CDR1 SGHNT and CDR2 YYREEE (reference sequence). The CDR3 is made up of 11 amino acids. This CDR3 is CASSLNSEAFF. CDR3 bases: TGTGCCAGCAGCTTAAACAGTGAAGCTTTCTTT.

The J gene is TRBJ2-1, the V gene TRBV21-1; whether TRBD2, the table's D call, matches the DNA was not checked. TRBV21-1 is classified as a pseudogene. CDR3 length: 17 amino acids. The CDR3 sequence is CASSPPPDFPSYNEQFF. The CDR3 bases are TGTGCCAGCAGCCCACCCCCGGACTTCCCCTCCTACAATGAGCAGTTCTTC.

The rearrangement joins TRBV5-4 to TRBJ1-3, with D possibly being TRBD1 (5 bases). This CDR3 has 16 residues. Trimming removed 0 bases from V and 1 base from J, with 11 bases in between. Germline V lookup: CDR1 SGHNT, CDR2 YYREEE (reference sequence). The CDR3 DNA is TGTGCCAGCAGCTTGGCTGGGGGGGTTTCTGGAAACACCATATATTTT. Translation gives CASSLAGGVSGNTIYF.

J is TRBJ2-3 and V is TRBV5-4, with 8 bases identical to TRBD2. V dropped 3 bases and J dropped 6; count of bases not matched to a gene: 6. CDR1 is SGHNT and CDR2 is YYREEE in the germline V gene (reference sequence). The CDR3 is 14 residues long. The CDR3 coding sequence is TGTGCCAGCAGCTCCCATGCGGGGGGTGATACGCAGTATTTT. Protein: CASSSHAGGDTQYF.

This sequence joins TRBV10-3 and TRBJ2-2, with D perhaps being TRBD1 or TRBD2 (5 bases each). CDR1 is ENHRY and CDR2 is SYGVKD in the germline V gene. Deletions cut 2 bases from V and 5 bases from J, with 15 bases between. The CDR3 length is 16 residues. CDR3 region: CAISEARDGSTGELFF. For the CDR3, the DNA is TGTGCCATCAGTGAGGCCCGGGACGGATCAACCGGGGAGCTGTTTTTT.

The chain combines TRBV6-5 with TRBJ1-1; D is unclear. This CDR3 has 11 amino acids. Trimming stripped 10 bases from V and 6 bases from J, with 12 bases between. The germline V gene has CDR1 MNHEY and CDR2 SVGAGI. The CDR3 region has the DNA TGTGCCATCCGGACTGGCTCTGAAGCTTTCTTT. It encodes CAIRTGSEAFF.

The chain joins TRBV7-8 to TRBJ2-4, with no clear D. Trimming cost V 6 bases and J 0 bases, with 30 bases left between them. In germline, CDR1 is SGHVS, CDR2 FQNEAQ. This CDR3 region has 21 residues. The CDR3 region has the DNA TGTGCCAGCAGTCCATACCGGGTGGGCGGAATAAGTCCACTAGCCAAAAACATTCAGTACTTC. Amino acid sequence: CASSPYRVGGISPLAKNIQYF.

Only one count was recorded for this clone. V gene TRBV27 combines with J gene TRBJ1-4, with 12 bases aligning to TRBD1. V lost 5 bases and J lost 4; bases outside the gene matches: 5. In germline, CDR1 is MNHEY, CDR2 SMNVEV (reference sequence). The CDR3 is 16 amino acids. The CDR3 sequence is CASSPGQGAGNEKLFF. The CDR3 nucleotides read TGTGCCAGCAGTCCGGGACAGGGGGCCGGTAATGAAAAACTGTTTTTT.

This clone was seen only a few times. The chain uses TRBV14 and TRBJ2-7, with D unclear. Germline CDR1 is SGHDN and CDR2 is FVKESK. There are 14 residues in the CDR3. The V end was cut by 5 bases, the J end by 3 bases, with 14 bases between. CDR3: CASSSLGNIYEQYF. The CDR3 bases are TGTGCCAGCAGCTCGCTGGGTAACATCTACGAGCAGTACTTC.

This clone occurred once. This rearrangement joins TRBV19 to TRBJ1-2; D is unclear. The V gene lost 0 bases and the J gene lost 1 base, with 12 bases spanning the gap. Per germline, CDR1 LNHDA and CDR2 SQIVND (reference sequence). The CDR3 has 16 amino acids. The chain's CDR3 is CASSIEPWTDNYGYTF. The CDR3, as DNA: TGTGCCAGTAGTATAGAACCATGGACGGATAACTATGGCTACACCTTC.